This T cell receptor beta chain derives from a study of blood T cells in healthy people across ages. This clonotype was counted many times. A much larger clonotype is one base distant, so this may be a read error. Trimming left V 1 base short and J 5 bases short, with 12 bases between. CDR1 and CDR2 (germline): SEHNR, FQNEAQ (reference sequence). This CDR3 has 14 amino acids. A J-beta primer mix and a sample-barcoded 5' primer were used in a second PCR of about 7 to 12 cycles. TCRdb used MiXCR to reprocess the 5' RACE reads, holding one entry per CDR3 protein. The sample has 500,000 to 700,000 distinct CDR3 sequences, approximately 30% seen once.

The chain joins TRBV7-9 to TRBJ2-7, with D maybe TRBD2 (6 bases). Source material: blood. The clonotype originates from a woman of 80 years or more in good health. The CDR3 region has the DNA TGTGCCAGCAGCTTAGGCGGGGCCGGACACGAGCAGTACTTC. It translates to CASSLGGAGHEQYF.